The 28 T cell receptor beta chains in this list originate from one sample, sequenced in a study of T cell responses to AZD1222 COVID-19 vaccine. The table came from immunoSEQ multiplex PCR; TCRdb's copy has only in-frame clones and leaves some out. The sample contains 90,000 to 150,000 clones, approximately 90% of which appear only once. Sequenced here: peripheral blood, sampled 28 days after the second AZD1222 dose. The receptors come from an adult who received the AZD1222 COVID-19 vaccine.

The count of this clone is one. The chain has TRBV20-1 and TRBJ2-1, with 9 bases aligning to TRBD2. Germline V lookup: CDR1 DFQATT, CDR2 SNEGSKA (reference sequence). The V and J ends lost 3 bases and 1 base, in that order; junction bases with no gene match: 4. This CDR3 is 15 amino acids long. In DNA form, the CDR3 reads TGCAGTGCTAGTCTGGCGGGAGGGTCCTACAATGAGCAGTTCTTC. Translating gives CSASLAGGSYNEQFF.

The genes are TRBV2 and TRBJ2-7; tentative D call: TRBD2 (5 bases). V was clipped by 5 bases and J by 4 bases, with 9 bases between them. This CDR3 has 12 residues. Germline V gene data show CDR1 as SNHLY and CDR2 as FYNNEI. The CDR3 coding sequence is TGTGCCAGCAGTAAAGAGGGATACGAGCAGTACTTC. It specifies CASSKEGYEQYF.

In its sample, this clone was seen once. The rearrangement links TRBV28 to TRBJ2-2; D is perhaps TRBD2 (5 bases). The length of the CDR3 is 14 residues. Trimming shortened V by 5 bases and J by 4 bases, and 11 bases separated the two germline ends. CDR1 is MDHEN, CDR2 SYDVKM, per germline. The CDR3 DNA sequence: TGTGCCAGCAGTATTCCTGGGAGCACCGGGGAGCTGTTTTTT. Protein product: CASSIPGSTGELFF. The full variable domain, with the rest looked up from reference TRBV28 and TRBJ2-2, is DVKVTQSSRYLVKRTGEKVFLECVQDMDHENMFWYRQDPGLGLRLIYFSYDVKMKEKGDIPEGYSVSREKKERFSLILESASTNQTSMYLCASSIPGSTGELFFGEGSRLTVL.

The sample holds one count of this clone. This chain joins TRBV30 and TRBJ2-7, with TRBD1 matching over 7 bases. Germline V lookup: CDR1 GTSNPN, CDR2 SVGIG (reference sequence). The CDR3 is made up of 14 amino acids. V lost 1 base and J lost 4; bases outside the gene matches: 7. CDR3 sequence: CAWSGGGLLYEQYF. The CDR3 DNA reads as TGTGCCTGGAGTGGAGGGGGCTTGTTATACGAGCAGTACTTC.

The rearrangement joins TRBV5-3 to TRBJ1-1, with 7 nucleotides matching TRBD1. TRBV5-3 has ORF status, its function being uncertain. With 3 bases clipped from V and 4 bases from J, the junction kept 6 bases outside the gene matches. CDR3 length equals 14 residues. This chain's CDR3 is CARSSLTGSTEAFF. The CDR3 nucleotides are TGTGCCAGAAGCTCCTTGACAGGGAGCACTGAAGCTTTCTTT.

The chain has TRBV30 and TRBJ1-2, with D uncertain. The CDR3 has 13 residues. Germline CDR1 is GTSNPN and CDR2 is SVGIG (reference sequence). V was pared by 2 bases and J by 5 bases, with 12 bases between. CDR3 DNA sequence: TGTGCCTGGAGTCCTCCGGGGAGATATGGCTACACCTTC. Translation: CAWSPPGRYGYTF. Based on the CDR3 plus reference TRBV30 and TRBJ1-2, the full variable domain is SQTIHQWPATLVQPVGSPLSLECTVEGTSNPNLYWYRQAAGRGLQLLFYSVGIGQISSEVPQNLSASRPQDRQFILSSKKLLLSDSGFYLCAWSPPGRYGYTFGSGTRLTVV.

CDR3 loop: CASSPRGGEQYF. CDR3 nucleotide sequence: TGTGCCAGCAGCCCCCGGGGGGGGGAGCAGTACTTC. This chain joins TRBV3-1 (or the pseudogene TRBV3-2) and TRBJ2-7; 8 nucleotides line up with TRBD2. CDR1 LGHDT and CDR2 YNNKEL come from the germline V gene (reference sequence). This CDR3 has 12 residues. The ends lost 4 bases at V and 7 bases at J; junction bases unmatched: 3.

The chain is built from TRBV7-2 and TRBJ1-3; D is perhaps TRBD1 (6 bases). V was clipped by 3 bases and J by 2 bases, with 11 bases between them. The germline gives CDR1 SGHTA, CDR2 FQGNSA. The CDR3 contains 15 residues. The CDR3 loop is CASSLPRQAGNTIYF. CDR3 coding DNA: TGTGCCAGCAGCTTGCCCCGACAGGCTGGAAACACCATATATTTT.

This clone was seen once. V and J are TRBV29-1 and TRBJ2-7, with TRBD1 matching 9 bases. This CDR3 has 15 residues. The ends lost 6 bases at V and 0 bases at J; junction bases unmatched: 9. The germline CDR1 and CDR2 sequences are SQVTM and ANQGSEA. DNA for the CDR3: TGCAGCGTCGCAACCGGGACAGGGACCTCCTACGAGCAGTACTTC. Translation gives CSVATGTGTSYEQYF.

This chain joins TRBV5-1 and TRBJ2-7, with a possible D match to TRBD2 (6 bases). Germline V gene lookup returns CDR1 SGHRS and CDR2 YFSETQ. The V gene lost 4 bases and the J gene lost 0 bases, with 14 bases spanning the gap. This CDR3 spans 15 amino acids. The CDR3 nucleotides are TGCGCCAGCAGCCCCGGGGGAAGGAACTCCTACGAGCAGTACTTC. Translating it yields CASSPGGRNSYEQYF.

J is TRBJ1-5 and V is TRBV28; D is unresolved. The CDR3 has 12 residues. Germline V gene data show CDR1 as MDHEN and CDR2 as SYDVKM. The V end was cut by 5 bases, the J end by 2 bases, with 4 bases between. CDR3 region: CASSTGNQPQHF. CDR3 nucleotides: TGTGCCAGCAGTACGGGCAATCAGCCCCAGCATTTT.

The J gene is TRBJ1-3, the V gene TRBV28; D might be TRBD1 (5 bases). The CDR3 sequence is 15 residues long. Germline CDR1 is MDHEN and CDR2 is SYDVKM. V was cut by 6 bases and J by 4 bases, with 16 bases left in between. This chain's CDR3 is CASSWQGMGGNTIYF. The DNA for the CDR3 is TGTGCCAGCAGCTGGCAGGGCATGGGAGGAAACACCATATATTTT.

The J gene is TRBJ1-1, the V gene TRBV7-3; D remains ambiguous. Per the germline V gene, CDR1 is SGHTA and CDR2 is FQGTGA. The CDR3 spans 13 residues. V was clipped by 5 bases and J by 0 bases, with 7 bases between them. The CDR3 coding sequence is TGTGCCAGCAGCACCGGAATGAACACTGAAGCTTTCTTT. Translation gives CASSTGMNTEAFF.

This clone appeared once. This chain links TRBV7-3 with TRBJ2-1; TRBD2 agrees at 12 bases. Germline lookup yields CDR1 SGHTA and CDR2 FQGTGA. The CDR3 contains 14 residues. The trim removed 5 bases at V and 12 bases at J, leaving 8 bases unmatched. CDR3 amino acids: CASSPTSGRQRQFF. In DNA form, the CDR3 reads TGTGCCAGCAGCCCAACTAGCGGGAGGCAGCGGCAGTTCTTC. The complete variable domain, with remaining parts taken from reference TRBV7-3 and TRBJ2-1, reads GAGVSQTPSNKVTEKGKYVELRCDPISGHTALYWYRQSLGQGPEFLIYFQGTGAADDSGLPNDRFFAVRPEGSVSTLKIQRTERGDSAVYLCASSPTSGRQRQFFGPGTRLTVL.

The chain links TRBV27 to TRBJ1-2, with TRBD1 as a possible D gene (5 bases). Germline V CDR1 and CDR2: MNHEY, SMNVEV (reference sequence). CDR3 length: 12 residues. V was pared by 8 bases and J by 5 bases, with 12 bases between. Here the CDR3 DNA reads TGTGCCAGCGGTCGTGGGGGGTATGGCTACACCTTC. It codes for CASGRGGYGYTF.

The rearrangement joins TRBV23-1 to TRBJ1-5; D not resolved. TRBV23-1 has ORF status, its function being uncertain. Trimming pared 7 bases from V and 4 bases from J, leaving 14 bases between. The CDR3 is 14 amino acids. Here the CDR3 reads CASTGEEANQPQHF. DNA of the CDR3: TGCGCCAGCACCGGAGAGGAGGCAAATCAGCCCCAGCATTTT.

The genes are TRBV7-2 and TRBJ1-6, with TRBD1 as a possible D gene (5 bases). The CDR3 covers 13 residues. V was pared by 5 bases and J by 10 bases, with 12 bases between. Germline V gives CDR1 SGHTA, CDR2 FQGNSA. CDR3 residues: CASSPGRGSPLHF. Written as DNA, the CDR3 is TGTGCCAGCAGCCCGGGGAGGGGCTCACCCCTCCACTTT.

The rearrangement uses TRBV28 and TRBJ2-5; D gene ambiguous. CDR3 length: 16 amino acids. V was pared by 6 bases and J by 0 bases, with 17 bases between. CDR1 MDHEN and CDR2 SYDVKM come from the germline V gene. The chain's CDR3 is CASRFMRGLYQETQYF. The CDR3, as DNA: TGTGCCAGCAGGTTTATGAGAGGCCTTTACCAAGAGACCCAGTACTTC. Looking up the rest from reference TRBV28 and TRBJ2-5 gives the full variable domain: DVKVTQSSRYLVKRTGEKVFLECVQDMDHENMFWYRQDPGLGLRLIYFSYDVKMKEKGDIPEGYSVSREKKERFSLILESASTNQTSMYLCASRFMRGLYQETQYFGPGTRLLVL.

The chain has TRBV4-1 and TRBJ1-1; the D gene is possibly TRBD1 (5 bases). CDR1 is MGHRA, CDR2 YSYEKL, per germline. V shed 3 bases and J shed 8 bases, with 7 bases lying between them. The CDR3 has 11 amino acids. The CDR3 nucleotides are TGCGCCAGCAGCCACTCAGGGGAAGCTTTCTTT. It is translated as CASSHSGEAFF.

The rearrangement uses TRBV9 and TRBJ2-1; TRBD2 matches 8 bases. The length of the CDR3 is 18 residues. Trimming cost V 6 bases and J 0 bases; bases outside gene matches: 14. Germline CDR1 is SGDLS and CDR2 is YYNGEE. CDR3 nucleotide sequence: TGTGCCAGCAATGCGGGGGGACACCTTAGGAGCTCCTACAATGAGCAGTTCTTC. It codes for CASNAGGHLRSSYNEQFF.

This chain uses TRBV5-1 with TRBJ2-3, with D possibly called TRBD1 or TRBD2 (5 bases each). V lost 0 bases and J 5 bases, leaving 10 bases between the germline ends. The CDR3 has 14 amino acids. Per germline, CDR1 SGHRS and CDR2 YFSETQ. The CDR3 loop is CASSLAMGEDTQYF. As DNA, the CDR3 is TGCGCCAGCAGCTTGGCCATGGGGGAAGATACGCAGTATTTT.

The chain couples TRBV30 to TRBJ2-2; D is unresolved. The germline CDR1 and CDR2 sequences are GTSNPN and SVGIG (reference sequence). The CDR3 has 11 amino acids. V lost 4 bases to trimming and J lost 6 bases, with 6 bases between them. The CDR3 sequence is CAWTPAGELFF. CDR3 sequence (DNA): TGTGCCTGGACCCCGGCCGGGGAGCTGTTTTTT.

The chain recombines TRBV7-8 with TRBJ1-4, with D unclear. V was cut by 3 bases and J by 2 bases, with 13 bases left in between. Germline CDR1 reads SGHVS; CDR2 reads FQNEAQ. This CDR3 is 16 amino acids long. CDR3 bases: TGTGCCAGCAGCTTGGAAGCAGGTTCGACTAATGAAAAACTGTTTTTT. Protein product: CASSLEAGSTNEKLFF.

The chain carries TRBV7-9 and TRBJ2-5, with no clear D. V was pared by 3 bases and J by 2 bases, with 10 bases between. Per the germline V gene, CDR1 is SEHNR and CDR2 is FQNEAQ (reference sequence). This CDR3 comprises 14 residues. The CDR3 spells CASSFQSFQETQYF. CDR3 DNA sequence: TGTGCCAGCAGCTTTCAGAGTTTTCAAGAGACCCAGTACTTC.

The chain is built from TRBV4-2 and TRBJ1-2; D is perhaps TRBD1 (6 bases). V lost 4 bases, J lost 4 bases, and 19 bases lay in between. The CDR3 loop spans 16 amino acids. Per the germline V gene, CDR1 is LGHNA and CDR2 is YNFKEQ. CDR3 protein: CASSRPEETGSYGYTF. As DNA, the CDR3 is TGTGCCAGCAGCCGCCCCGAGGAGACAGGAAGCTATGGCTACACCTTC.

The rearrangement joins TRBV2 to TRBJ2-5, with 9 positions matching TRBD2. Germline-derived CDR1 and CDR2 are SNHLY and FYNNEI. J gave up 4 bases and V 6 bases, and 18 bases lay outside the gene matches. The CDR3 loop spans 18 amino acids. The DNA for the CDR3 is TGTGCCAGCAGGACCCTGGATGGTAGCGGGGGCCCCCCAGAGACCCAGTACTTC. Encoded protein: CASRTLDGSGGPPETQYF.

The chain couples TRBV19 to TRBJ1-1; 7 bases agree with TRBD1. Germline trimming cut 6 bases from V and 7 bases from J; bases unmatched to any gene: 5. The CDR3 is made up of 12 amino acids. Germline CDR1 is LNHDA and CDR2 is SQIVND (reference sequence). CDR3 DNA: TGTGCCAGTAGCCCCCGGGACAGTGAAGCTTTCTTT. Its protein product is CASSPRDSEAFF.

The V and J genes are TRBV18 and TRBJ1-1; 8 bases are shared with TRBD1. The germline V gene encodes CDR1 KGHSH and CDR2 LQKENI. The CDR3 spans 14 residues. J was trimmed by 3 bases and V by 4 bases; bases with no gene match: 4. The DNA for the CDR3 is TGTGCCAGCTCACGGACAGGGCTGGACACTGAAGCTTTCTTT. It is translated as CASSRTGLDTEAFF.